This T cell receptor (beta chain) was sequenced during a study of glioma-infiltrating T cells after dendritic cell vaccination. Background on the study: Between about 2002 and 2013, patients got autologous tumor lysate-pulsed dendritic cell vaccines. Study outcomes and limitations: Estimated pretreatment TIL content predicted outcome after dendritic cell vaccination.

The trim removed 3 bases at V and 0 bases at J, leaving 3 bases unmatched. Germline CDR1 reads LGHNA; CDR2 reads YNFKEQ. The CDR3 is 15 residues long. The immunoSEQ assay amplified TCRB CDR3 from up to roughly 2 ug DNA. The primer mix had 60 V beta and 13 J beta primers. Clones were read by immunoSEQ multiplex PCR, and TCRdb kept only the in-frame ones, dropping some. The table records roughly 100,000 clones, roughly 80% of them present only once. With regard to this clone: The target antigen is unknown.

The clonotype was recovered from a human donor with glioblastoma. The source was blood, collected before dendritic cell vaccination. This chain joins TRBV4-2 and TRBJ2-3; 7 bases align to TRBD1. The CDR3 DNA sequence: TGTGCCAGCAGCCAGGACAGGTTGAGCACAGATACGCAGTATTTT. As protein: CASSQDRLSTDTQYF.